A single T cell receptor (beta chain) is shown here with its context. This sample is drawn from a study of blood T cell repertoires in COVID-19. Study overall: T cells, B-cell-depleted T cells, or PBMCs provided the cDNA or gDNA that served as material.

Germline V CDR1 and CDR2: MGHRA, YSYEKL. The CDR3 consists of 15 residues. J gave up 5 bases and V 6 bases, and 4 bases lay outside the gene matches. Assay: immunoSEQ multiplex PCR; the TCRdb copy retains only in-frame clones and omits some. The table shows 250,000 to 300,000 clones, with approximately 83% occurring only once. The receptor comes from a woman in her 70s with acute or convalescent COVID-19. The specimen was peripheral blood. V is TRBV4-1 and J is TRBJ2-2; 12 bases are shared with TRBD2. The CDR3: CASRKLAGGTGELFF. The CDR3 DNA sequence: TGCGCCAGCAGGAAGCTAGCGGGGGGGACCGGGGAGCTGTTTTTT.